A selection of T cell receptor beta chains follows, all from one sample in a study of early T cells in non-severe SARS-CoV-2 infection. MiXCR was run by TCRdb on the 5' RACE reads, yielding one entry per CDR3 protein. The data show about 83,000 distinct CDR3 sequences, 9% to 15% seen once. The sample consisted of whole blood. The receptors were gathered from an adult who was a healthcare worker with PCR-confirmed SARS-CoV-2 infection or an uninfected control (not recorded which). Both conserved end residues are part of each CDR3. A D gene is named only where the DNA matches it firmly. Part of the rows lack a size; the others show once, few, many or a class for expanded clones.

cdr3_aa cdr3_nt v_call d_call j_call clone_size
CASSPTGGHGYTF TGTGCCAGCAGCCCGACAGGGGGCCATGGCTACACCTTC TRBV3-1 TRBD1 TRBJ1-2 few
CASTPPGQGNTEAFF TGTGCCAGCACTCCCCCGGGACAGGGGAACACTGAAGCTTTCTTT TRBV28 TRBD1 TRBJ1-1 medium-sized
CAISVSGLVRF TGTGCCATCAGTGTTTCCGGACTAGTGCGCTTC TRBV10-3 TRBD2 TRBJ2-1 .
CASSASTDTQYF TGCGCCAGCAGCGCTAGCACAGATACGCAGTATTTT TRBV5-1 . TRBJ2-3 many
CASSPDRVTDTQYF TGTGCCAGCAGCCCGGACAGGGTCACAGATACGCAGTATTTT TRBV7-2 TRBD1 TRBJ2-3 .
CASSKTAVKRTLYNEQFF TGTGCCAGCAGCAAGACGGCGGTTAAGCGGACATTATACAATGAGCAGTTCTTC TRBV11-2 . TRBJ2-1 few
CASTSYLYEQYF TGTGCCAGCACCTCCTACCTCTACGAGCAGTACTTC TRBV11-2 . TRBJ2-7 few
CSARDWSESYHEQYF TGCAGTGCTAGAGATTGGTCAGAGTCATACCACGAGCAGTACTTC TRBV20-1 . TRBJ2-7 few
CASSLDRSNYGYTF TGTGCCAGCAGCTTAGACAGGTCTAACTATGGCTACACCTTC TRBV7-2 . TRBJ1-2 many
CASSIDYEQYF TGTGCCAGCAGCATAGACTACGAGCAGTACTTC TRBV5-6 . TRBJ2-7 few
CASLPGAFSDTQYF TGTGCCAGCCTGCCGGGGGCGTTCTCAGATACGCAGTATTTT TRBV7-9 . TRBJ2-3 many
CASSSSGTRGRNEQYF TGCGCCAGCAGCTCTTCCGGGACTAGAGGTAGAAACGAGCAGTACTTC TRBV5-1 TRBD2 TRBJ2-7 many
CASTPIFVRAGGHNEQFF TGTGCCAGCACCCCCATATTTGTTCGGGCGGGAGGCCACAATGAGCAGTTCTTC TRBV3-1 TRBD2 TRBJ2-1 few
CATSRDLETSTDTQYF TGTGCCACCAGCAGAGATCTGGAGACTAGCACAGATACGCAGTATTTT TRBV15 . TRBJ2-3 few
CASSPGTSLETQYF TGTGCCAGTAGTCCGGGGACTAGCTTAGAGACCCAGTACTTC TRBV19 TRBD2 TRBJ2-5 many
CASSLSRFDSLAKNIQYF TGTGCCAGCAGCTTATCTAGATTCGACAGTTTAGCCAAAAACATTCAGTACTTC TRBV7-6 . TRBJ2-4 few
CASSFQASSYNEQFF TGTGCCAGCAGCTTCCAAGCGAGCTCCTACAATGAGCAGTTCTTC TRBV7-3 . TRBJ2-1 few
CASSYGKVASGTYEQYF TGTGCCAGCAGTTACGGGAAGGTGGCTAGCGGAACCTACGAGCAGTACTTC TRBV6-5 TRBD2 TRBJ2-7 many
CASGRIGELFF TGTGCCAGCGGGAGGATCGGGGAGCTGTTTTTT TRBV9 . TRBJ2-2 .
CASSHRDGRSYEQYF TGTGCCAGCAGCCACCGGGACGGAAGGTCCTACGAGCAGTACTTC TRBV27 . TRBJ2-7 many
CAISAADTQYF TGTGCCATCAGTGCCGCAGATACGCAGTATTTT TRBV10-3 . TRBJ2-3 .
CSAGTVEKLFF TGCAGTGCTGGGACAGTTGAAAAACTGTTTTTT TRBV20-1 TRBD1 TRBJ1-4 few
CSARDSGRGFDTQYF TGCAGTGCTAGAGATTCGGGCCGCGGGTTCGATACGCAGTATTTT TRBV20-1 . TRBJ2-3 many
CSAPPSGGTYNEQFF TGCAGTGCCCCCCCTAGCGGGGGGACCTACAATGAGCAGTTCTTC TRBV20-1 TRBD2 TRBJ2-1 .